The present T cell receptor beta chain was sequenced within a study of blood T cell repertoires in COVID-19 (dated by TCRdb to about 2020). Some background on the complete study: Samples covering the acute and convalescent phases of COVID-19 were provided by collaborators in the United States, Italy and Spain. The material from the prospective study consisted of cDNA or gDNA derived from T cells, B-cell-depleted T cells, or PBMCs. The dataset comprised deeply sampled blood TCRbeta repertoires from subjects exposed to, actively infected with, or recovered from COVID-19. The repertoires were made available in a free public database intended to serve as a resource for research on the immune response to SARS-CoV-2. Samples came from the ongoing ImmuneRACE study (first 160 participants) plus 1,254 subjects from 6 global collaborators. The sample metadata nearly always contained a de-identified subject ID, COVID-19 status, age in years and sex. Where available, HLA class I and class II types were obtained from metadata supplied by the sample provider rather than from assay-based typing.

Summary of the overall study and its limitations: The quantity of clinical and demographic metadata differed by source and by participant and was supplied without curation.

At one collaborating source in Seattle, patients were enrolled during active infection and were followed longitudinally through the course of disease. Each collaborating institution followed its own protocols to collect whole blood in K2EDTA tubes. Collaborator samples were shipped for TCRbeta analysis as frozen whole blood, isolated PBMCs, or DNA extracted from either sample type. A few counts support this clone. What antigen it recognizes has not been identified. No per-base quality is available; no much larger clone lies one base away. TCRbeta CDR3 regions were amplified from genomic DNA using the immunoSEQ Assay, a bias-controlled multiplex PCR. Processing in the source paper ran as follows. The number of nucleated cells in each sample was estimated from the amplification of reference gene primers within the assay. Sequence reads were collapsed and filtered to measure the absolute abundance of every unique TCRbeta CDR3 rearrangement. For each sample, productive Simpson clonality was calculated as the square root of Simpson's diversity index over productive rearrangements. This immuneACCESS table, as held by TCRdb, lists in-frame sequences with V and J called but not all clones. Of the missing ones, under half trace to an unresolved V gene in checked studies; the others have no known cause. V and J calls and clone size are copied from that table; D and trimming were computed from the DNA. This sample has around 73,000 clones in its table, and approximately 80% of those were observed once. The top ten clonotypes cover over 2% of the sample.

The sequence came from a man between 65 and 79 years old with COVID-19, enrolled during active disease. Sequencing was done on a sample of peripheral blood.

The DNA is as follows: TGTGCCAGCACTCAGGGTCTCAATCAGCCCCAGCATTTT. This sequence encodes CASTQGLNQPQHF. The sequence links TRBV6-6 to TRBJ1-5, and perhaps TRBD1 as D gene, on 5 matching bases. Based on the germline V gene (reference sequence), the CDR1 and CDR2 sequences are MNHNY and SVGAGI. V is reduced by 7 bases and J by 3 bases, leaving a spacing of 10 bases between them. Including cysteine and phenylalanine, the CDR3 has 13 amino acids. The retained sequence is limited to the CDR3, 39 bases, with the frame set at the first base.